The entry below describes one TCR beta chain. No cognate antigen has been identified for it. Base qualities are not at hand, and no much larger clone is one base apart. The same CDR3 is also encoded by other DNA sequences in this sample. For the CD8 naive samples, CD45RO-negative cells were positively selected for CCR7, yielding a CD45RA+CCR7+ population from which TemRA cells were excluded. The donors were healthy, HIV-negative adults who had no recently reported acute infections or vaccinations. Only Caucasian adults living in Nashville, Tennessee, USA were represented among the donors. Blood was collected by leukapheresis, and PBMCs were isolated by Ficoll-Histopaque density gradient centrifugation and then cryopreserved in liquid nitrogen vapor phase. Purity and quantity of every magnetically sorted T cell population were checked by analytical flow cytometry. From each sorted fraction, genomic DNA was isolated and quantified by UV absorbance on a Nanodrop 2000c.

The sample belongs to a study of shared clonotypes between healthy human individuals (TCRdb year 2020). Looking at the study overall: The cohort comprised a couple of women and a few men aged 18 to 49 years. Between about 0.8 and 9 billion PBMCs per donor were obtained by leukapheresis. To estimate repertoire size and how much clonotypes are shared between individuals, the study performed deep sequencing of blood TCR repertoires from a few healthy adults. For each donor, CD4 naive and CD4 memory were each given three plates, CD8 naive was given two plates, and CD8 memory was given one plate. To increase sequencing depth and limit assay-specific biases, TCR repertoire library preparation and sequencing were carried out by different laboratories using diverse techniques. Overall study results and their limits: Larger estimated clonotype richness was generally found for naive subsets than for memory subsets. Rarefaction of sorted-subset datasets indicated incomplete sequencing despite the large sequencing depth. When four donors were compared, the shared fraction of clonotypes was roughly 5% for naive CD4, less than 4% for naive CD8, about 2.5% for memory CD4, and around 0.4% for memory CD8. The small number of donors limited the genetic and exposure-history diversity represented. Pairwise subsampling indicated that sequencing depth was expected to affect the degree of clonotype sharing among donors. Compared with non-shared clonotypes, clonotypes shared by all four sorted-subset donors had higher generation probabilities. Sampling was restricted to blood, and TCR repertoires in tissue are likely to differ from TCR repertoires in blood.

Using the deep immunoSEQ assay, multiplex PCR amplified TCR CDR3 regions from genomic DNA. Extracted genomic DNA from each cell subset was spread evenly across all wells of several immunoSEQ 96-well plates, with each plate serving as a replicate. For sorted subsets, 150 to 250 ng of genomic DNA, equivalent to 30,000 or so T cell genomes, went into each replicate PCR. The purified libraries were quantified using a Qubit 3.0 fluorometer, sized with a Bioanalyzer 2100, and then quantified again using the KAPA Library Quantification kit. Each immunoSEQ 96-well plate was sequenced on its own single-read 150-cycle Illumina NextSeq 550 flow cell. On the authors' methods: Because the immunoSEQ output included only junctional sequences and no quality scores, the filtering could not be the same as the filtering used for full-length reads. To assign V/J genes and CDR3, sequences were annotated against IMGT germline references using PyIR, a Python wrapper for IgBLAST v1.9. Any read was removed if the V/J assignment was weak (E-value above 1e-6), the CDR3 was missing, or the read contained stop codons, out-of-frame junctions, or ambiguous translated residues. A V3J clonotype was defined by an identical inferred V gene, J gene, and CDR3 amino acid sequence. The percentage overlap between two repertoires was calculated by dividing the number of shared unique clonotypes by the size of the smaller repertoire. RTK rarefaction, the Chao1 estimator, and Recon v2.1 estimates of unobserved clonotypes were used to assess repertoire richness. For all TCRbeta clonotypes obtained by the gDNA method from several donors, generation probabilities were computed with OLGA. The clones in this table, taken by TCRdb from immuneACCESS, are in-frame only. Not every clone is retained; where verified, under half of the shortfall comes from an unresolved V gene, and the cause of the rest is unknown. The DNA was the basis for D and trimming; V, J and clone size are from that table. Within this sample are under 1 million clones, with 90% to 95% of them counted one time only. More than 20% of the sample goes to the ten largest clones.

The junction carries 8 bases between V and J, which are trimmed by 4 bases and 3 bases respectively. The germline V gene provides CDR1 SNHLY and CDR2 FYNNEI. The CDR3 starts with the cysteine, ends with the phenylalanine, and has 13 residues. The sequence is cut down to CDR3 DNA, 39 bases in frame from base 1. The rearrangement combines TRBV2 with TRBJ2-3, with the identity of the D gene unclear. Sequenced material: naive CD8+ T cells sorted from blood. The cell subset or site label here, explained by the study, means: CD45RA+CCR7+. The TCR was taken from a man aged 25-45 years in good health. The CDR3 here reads CASSVMGTDTQYF. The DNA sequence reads TGTGCCAGCAGTGTAATGGGGACAGATACGCAGTATTTT.